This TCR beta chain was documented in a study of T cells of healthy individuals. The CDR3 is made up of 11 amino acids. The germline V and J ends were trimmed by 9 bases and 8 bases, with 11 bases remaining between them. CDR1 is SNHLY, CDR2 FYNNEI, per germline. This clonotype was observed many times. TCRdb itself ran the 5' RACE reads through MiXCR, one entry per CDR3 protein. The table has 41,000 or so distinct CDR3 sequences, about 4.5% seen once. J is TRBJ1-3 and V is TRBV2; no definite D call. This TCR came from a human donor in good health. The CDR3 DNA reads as TGTGCCAGTATCGCCCGGGACACCATATATTTT. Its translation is CASIARDTIYF.